A few counts support the clone carrying this T cell receptor (beta chain). Each CDR3 protein is one row after TCRdb ran MiXCR on the reads. This sample has 170,000 or so distinct CDR3 sequences; 17% occur once, and the top ten carry roughly 24%. The sample comes from a study of T cell repertoires in cytomegalovirus infection. In germline, CDR1 is WNHNN, CDR2 SYGVQD (reference sequence). Trimming took off 3 bases at V and 4 bases at J, with 10 bases between the two ends. The CDR3 has 14 amino acids. Sequenced material: CD8+ T cells from PBMCs. The origin of this receptor is a human donor in good health (CMV status not recorded). Some clones in this sample may be carry-over from other donors' samples. The chain joins TRBV10-1 to TRBJ2-1; D not resolved. The CDR3 bases are TGCGCCAGCAGTGAAAAAGGGTTTTACAATGAGCAGTTCTTC. Translated: CASSEKGFYNEQFF.